This entry lists 21 T cell receptor beta chains sequenced from one sample in a study of blood T cell repertoires in COVID-19. Assay: immunoSEQ multiplex PCR; the TCRdb copy retains only in-frame clones and omits some. The sample gives 95,000 to 150,000 clones, 70% to 90% of which show up once; around 0.81% is in the top ten. Material: peripheral blood. Every receptor here comes from a woman aged 45-65 years with active or convalescent COVID-19.

This chain links TRBV7-2 with TRBJ2-1, with 7 bases aligning to TRBD1. Germline CDR1 and CDR2: SGHTA and FQGNSA. The CDR3 sequence is 14 residues long. The J segment lost 5 bases and the V segment lost 5 bases, leaving 6 bases of the junction unmatched. CDR3 loop: CASSPRGQNNEQFF. DNA for the CDR3: TGTGCCAGCAGCCCCCGGGGACAGAACAATGAGCAGTTCTTC. Full variable domain (rest looked up from reference TRBV7-2 and TRBJ2-1): GAGVSQSPSNKVTEKGKDVELRCDPISGHTALYWYRQSLGQGLEFLIYFQGNSAPDKSGLPSDRFSAERTGGSVSTLTIQRTQQEDSAVYLCASSPRGQNNEQFFGPGTRLTVL.

The chain carries TRBV7-9 and TRBJ2-1, with 9 positions matching TRBD2. CDR1 and CDR2 from the germline V gene are SEHNR and FQNEAQ (reference sequence). V lost 1 base to trimming and J lost 3 bases; unmatched junction nucleotides: 7. The CDR3 contains 17 residues. The CDR3 region has the DNA TGTGCCAGCAGCTTAGTTTCGCTAGCGGGGTACTACAATGAGCAGTTCTTC. It encodes CASSLVSLAGYYNEQFF.

The chain joins TRBV9 to TRBJ1-1; no firm D call. Germline loops: CDR1 SGDLS, CDR2 YYNGEE. V lost 2 bases to trimming and J lost 3 bases, with 11 bases between them. The CDR3 is made up of 14 amino acids. The DNA of the CDR3 is TGTGCCAGCAGCGTCGACCTCGGGGACACTGAAGCTTTCTTT. It specifies CASSVDLGDTEAFF.

The V and J genes are TRBV19 and TRBJ2-3, with a weak D call TRBD1 (5 bases). V shed 3 bases and J shed 2 bases, with 12 bases lying between them. The CDR3 is 15 amino acids. Per germline, CDR1 LNHDA and CDR2 SQIVND (reference sequence). For the CDR3, the DNA is TGTGCCAGTAGTATGCCCAGGGTGGCCACAGATACGCAGTATTTT. Encoded protein: CASSMPRVATDTQYF.

This chain connects TRBV28 to TRBJ1-1; TRBD1 is a possible D gene (5 bases). The germline CDR1 and CDR2 sequences are MDHEN and SYDVKM. V shed 7 bases and J shed 1 base, with 19 bases lying between them. The CDR3 spans 16 residues. CDR3 amino acids: CASKVRDPRWNTEAFF. The CDR3 DNA reads as TGTGCCAGCAAGGTCAGGGATCCAAGGTGGAACACTGAAGCTTTCTTT.

The V call is TRBV7-8, the J call TRBJ2-2; no firm D call. The V and J ends lost 5 bases and 6 bases respectively, with 7 bases between them. The CDR3 is 12 residues long. The germline V gene encodes CDR1 SGHVS and CDR2 FQNEAQ. CDR3 amino acids: CASSRAAGELFF. CDR3 nucleotide sequence: TGTGCCAGCAGCCGGGCAGCCGGGGAGCTGTTTTTT.

The chain joins TRBV5-1 to TRBJ2-2; D perhaps matches TRBD2 (5 bases). The CDR3 totals 14 residues. The germline CDR1 and CDR2 sequences are SGHRS and YFSETQ. Trimming pared 5 bases from V and 6 bases from J, leaving 14 bases between. For the CDR3, the DNA is TGCGCCAGCAGTAGGACTCCTGACGCCGGGGAGCTGTTTTTT. Encoded protein: CASSRTPDAGELFF.

The J gene is TRBJ2-1, the V gene TRBV12-5; TRBD2 agrees at 8 bases. Germline assignment: CDR1 LGHNT and CDR2 FRNRAP. The trim removed 0 bases at V and 3 bases at J, leaving 4 bases unmatched. The CDR3 extends over 16 amino acids. Written as DNA, the CDR3 is TGTGCTAGTGGTTTGGTAAGCGGGGGTCTCTACAATGAGCAGTTCTTC. This translates into CASGLVSGGLYNEQFF.

Concerning this clone: At one of its ends the junction is not consistent with the germline gene, which may arise from a read error. The chain couples TRBV3-1 (or the pseudogene TRBV3-2) to TRBJ2-4; D unresolved. CDR1 LGHDT and CDR2 YNNKEL come from the germline V gene (reference sequence). The CDR3 runs 12 residues. CDR3 nucleotide sequence: TGTGCCAGCAGCCAAGTAAACCTCCCTCCGGACTTC. Translated, it gives CASSQVNLPPDF.

The sample holds one count of this clone. The V and J genes are TRBV29-1 and TRBJ2-5; 8 bases fit TRBD1. Losses at the gene ends were 5 bases for V and 3 bases for J; bases not matched to a gene: 2. Germline-derived CDR1 and CDR2 are SQVTM and ANQGSEA. This CDR3 spans 12 amino acids. As DNA, the CDR3 is TGCAGCGTTCCGACAGGGGAAGAGACCCAGTACTTC. Translation: CSVPTGEETQYF.

The rearrangement uses TRBV6-2 or TRBV6-3 and TRBJ2-3; unclear D gene. The CDR3 has 13 amino acids. Germline V gene lookup returns CDR1 MNHEY and CDR2 SVGEGT. V lost 0 bases to trimming and J lost 5 bases, with 6 bases between them. The CDR3 region has the DNA TGTGCCAGCAGTTACTCACGAGAAGATACGCAGTATTTT. Protein product: CASSYSREDTQYF.

The CDR3 coding sequence is TGTGCCAGCAGCCCACAGGGTGATGGCACCGGGGAGCTGTTTTTT. Its protein is CASSPQGDGTGELFF. The V call is TRBV4-2, the J call TRBJ2-2; D is perhaps TRBD1 (6 bases). V shed 4 bases and J shed 4 bases, with 13 bases lying between them. The CDR3 spans 15 residues. Per germline, CDR1 LGHNA and CDR2 YNFKEQ.

The chain couples TRBV7-2 to TRBJ1-5; TRBD1 matches 7 bases. Germline-derived CDR1 and CDR2 are SGHTA and FQGNSA. Losses at the gene ends were 5 bases for V and 7 bases for J; bases not matched to a gene: 11. The CDR3 totals 15 residues. In DNA form, the CDR3 reads TGTGCCAGCAGCGTACGGGCAGGGGGATTCCAGCCCCAGCATTTT. It translates to CASSVRAGGFQPQHF.

This chain joins TRBV28 and TRBJ1-2, with D possibly matching TRBD1 (6 bases). CDR3 length equals 13 residues. The germline V gene encodes CDR1 MDHEN and CDR2 SYDVKM. The V gene lost 4 bases and the J gene lost 5 bases, with 11 bases spanning the gap. The CDR3 reads CASSSGVDYGYTF. The DNA for the CDR3 is TGTGCCAGCAGTTCAGGGGTTGATTATGGCTACACCTTC.

The CDR3 DNA reads as TGTGCCGCAGGGGCAGGGGGATTAGAGACCCAGTACTTC. It codes for CAAGAGGLETQYF. The chain uses TRBV24-1 and TRBJ2-5; 7 bases line up with TRBD1. The CDR3 contains 13 residues. Germline trimming cut 12 bases from V and 4 bases from J; bases unmatched to any gene: 10. Germline assignment: CDR1 KGHDR and CDR2 SFDVKD.

The gene calls are TRBV25-1 and TRBJ1-1; 8 bases are a match to TRBD1. V shed 4 bases and J 0 bases; nucleotides not matched to a gene: 4. Germline V gene data show CDR1 as MGHDK and CDR2 as SYGVNS. The CDR3 loop spans 15 amino acids. The CDR3 region is CASSAHRGVNTEAFF. The CDR3 nucleotides are TGTGCCAGCAGTGCCCACAGGGGGGTGAACACTGAAGCTTTCTTT.

In this sample, this clone turned up a few times. The rearrangement uses TRBV19 and TRBJ2-2; D not certain. V was trimmed by 3 bases and J by 0 bases, leaving 8 bases between them. The length of the CDR3 is 15 residues. Germline-derived CDR1 and CDR2 are LNHDA and SQIVND (reference sequence). This CDR3 is CASSIQASNTGELFF. CDR3 nucleotides: TGTGCCAGTAGTATTCAGGCCTCGAACACCGGGGAGCTGTTTTTT.

The chain employs TRBV4-3 and TRBJ2-3, with 8 bases identical to TRBD2. Germline CDR1 reads LGHNA; CDR2 reads YSLEER. The length of the CDR3 is 18 residues. After removal of 1 base from V and 3 bases from J, the junction contained 12 bases not matched to a gene. This CDR3 reads CASSQGVGRAVRTDTQYF. The CDR3 DNA reads as TGCGCCAGCAGCCAAGGGGTCGGGAGGGCCGTTAGGACAGATACGCAGTATTTT.

The chain uses TRBV19 and TRBJ2-2; 8 bases match TRBD1. The CDR3 spans 16 residues. The V segment lost 3 bases and the J segment 7 bases; nucleotides outside the gene matches: 10. Germline CDR1 and CDR2: LNHDA and SQIVND (reference sequence). The CDR3 DNA is TGTGCCAGTAGTATGAGGGGCAGGGGGCCGGTCGGGGAGCTGTTTTTT. It translates to CASSMRGRGPVGELFF. Full variable domain (outside the CDR3, taken from reference TRBV19 and TRBJ2-2): DGGITQSPKYLFRKEGQNVTLSCEQNLNHDAMYWYRQDPGQGLRLIYYSQIVNDFQKGDIAEGYSVSREKKESFPLTVTSAQKNPTAFYLCASSMRGRGPVGELFFGEGSRLTVL.

The rearrangement uses TRBV6-5 and TRBJ1-1; 7 positions match TRBD1. CDR3 size: 14 residues. Germline V gene data show CDR1 as MNHEY and CDR2 as SVGAGI. V dropped 6 bases and J dropped 4; count of bases not matched to a gene: 8. CDR3 sequence: CASSGDNRGTEAFF. DNA for the CDR3: TGTGCCAGCAGCGGGGATAACAGGGGCACTGAAGCTTTCTTT.

The chain uses TRBV10-3 and TRBJ1-1; possible D gene TRBD1, 5 bases. Germline V gene sequence: CDR1 ENHRY, CDR2 SYGVKD. V was cut by 6 bases and J by 0 bases, with 11 bases left in between. CDR3 length: 14 residues. The CDR3 here is CAISRQSLNTEAFF. CDR3 coding DNA: TGTGCCATCAGCCGACAGTCGTTGAACACTGAAGCTTTCTTT.